This T cell receptor beta chain was sequenced in a study of early T cells in non-severe SARS-CoV-2 infection. General study findings and limits: Private and CD4 specificities were missed by VDJdb matching, which favored anti-spike CD8 responses.

TCRdb ran MiXCR on the 5' RACE reads and lists one entry per CDR3 protein. The table records about 90,000 distinct CDR3 sequences, 13% to 15% of them present only once. This clonotype was detected a few times. Its specificity is unknown. The germline CDR1 and CDR2 sequences are LGHDT and YNNKEL (reference sequence). The CDR3 totals 14 residues. Trimming took 0 bases from V and 9 from J, leaving 12 bases between them. Sequencing input: whole blood. The chain combines TRBV3-1 with TRBJ2-1, with D unresolved. The sequence derives from an adult who was a healthcare worker with PCR-confirmed SARS-CoV-2 infection or an uninfected control (not recorded which). The CDR3 is CASSQESRASEQFF. CDR3 sequence (DNA): TGTGCCAGCAGCCAAGAATCCCGAGCTAGTGAGCAGTTCTTC.